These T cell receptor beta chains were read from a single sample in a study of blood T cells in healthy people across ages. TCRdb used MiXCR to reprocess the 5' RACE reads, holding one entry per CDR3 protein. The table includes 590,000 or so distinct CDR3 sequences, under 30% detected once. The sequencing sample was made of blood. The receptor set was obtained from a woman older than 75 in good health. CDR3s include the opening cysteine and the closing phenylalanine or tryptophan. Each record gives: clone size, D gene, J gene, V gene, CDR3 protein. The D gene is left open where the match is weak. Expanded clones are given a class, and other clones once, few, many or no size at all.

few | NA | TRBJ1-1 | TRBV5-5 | CASSLMGAPEAFF
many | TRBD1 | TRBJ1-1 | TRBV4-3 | CASSQDTATGLNTEAFF
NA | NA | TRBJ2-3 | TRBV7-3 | CASSLGDPTDTQYF
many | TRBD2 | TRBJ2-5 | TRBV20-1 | CSARLTSGGDGQYF
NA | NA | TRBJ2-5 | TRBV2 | CASSEGGSEAQYF
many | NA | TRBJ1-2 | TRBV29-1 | CSAQSGFESYTF
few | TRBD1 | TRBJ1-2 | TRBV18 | CASSRSGTGGAGDYGYTF
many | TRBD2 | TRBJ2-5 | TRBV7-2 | CASSLEGTSGGPWETQYF
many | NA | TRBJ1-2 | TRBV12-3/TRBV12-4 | CASSPGPGGYGYTF
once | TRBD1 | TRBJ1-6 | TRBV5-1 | CASSWVAAGGSLLHF
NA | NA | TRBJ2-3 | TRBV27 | CASSFGQVLDTQYF
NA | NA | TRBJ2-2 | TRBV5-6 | CASSRRQGRRDGELLF
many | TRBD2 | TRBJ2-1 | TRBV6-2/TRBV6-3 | CASRSSGGAGNEQFF
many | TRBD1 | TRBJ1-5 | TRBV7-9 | CASSPTGLLQPQHF
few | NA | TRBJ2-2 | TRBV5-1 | CASSSQAANTGELFF
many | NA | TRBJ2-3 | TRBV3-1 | CASSHSSTDTQYF
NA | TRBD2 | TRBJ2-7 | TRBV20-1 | CSARGPGTSGTYEQYF
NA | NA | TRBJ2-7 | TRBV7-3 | CASRQGQAYNEQYF
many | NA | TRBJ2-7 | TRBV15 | CATSRGDLSYEQYF
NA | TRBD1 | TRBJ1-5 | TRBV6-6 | CASSYATTGSSNQPQHF
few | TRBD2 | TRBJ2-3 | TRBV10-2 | CASSDFSSGGRGADTQYF
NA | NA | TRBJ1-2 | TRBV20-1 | CSARDWVNYGYTF
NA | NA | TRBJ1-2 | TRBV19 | CASSPSKGRVYGYTF
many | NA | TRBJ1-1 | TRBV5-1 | CASSSVDGNTEAFF
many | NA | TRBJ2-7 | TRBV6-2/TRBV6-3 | CASRESSYEQYF
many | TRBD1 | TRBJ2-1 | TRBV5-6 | CASSAVRGGTGRLNEQFF
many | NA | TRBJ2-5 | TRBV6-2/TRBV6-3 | CASSLPPGVIQGTQYF
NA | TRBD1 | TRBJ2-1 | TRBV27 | CASSLSLGQGYSSSYNEQFF
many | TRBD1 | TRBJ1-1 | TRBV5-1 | CASRTGGTEAFF
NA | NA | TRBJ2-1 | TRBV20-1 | CSAAVSAGNEQFF